The rows below give T cell receptor beta chains drawn from one sample of a study of CD8+CD57+ T cells in acquired aplastic anemia. A single record per CDR3 protein comes from TCRdb applying MiXCR to the reads. This table holds fewer than 200,000 distinct CDR3 sequences, roughly 48% found once. Sequences were obtained from sorted CD4+, CD8+, or CD8+CD57+ T cells (not recorded which) from PBMCs. The receptors stem from a human donor in good health. Each CDR3 is given with its conserved first and last residue. The order of the fields is J gene, clone size, D gene, V gene, CDR3 length, CDR3 DNA, CDR3 protein. A D gene is named only where the DNA matches it firmly. Part of the rows lack a size; the others show once, few, many or a class for expanded clones.

TRBJ1-4,many,TRBD1,TRBV5-6,15,TGTGCCAGCAGCTTGGGGACAGGGAAAAATGAAAAACTGTTTTTT,CASSLGTGKNEKLFF
TRBJ2-3,many,-,TRBV7-3,15,TGTGCCAGCAGCTTATACGGGAGCTCGGGCGATACGCAGTATTTT,CASSLYGSSGDTQYF
TRBJ1-3,-,-,TRBV10-3,14,TGTGCCATCAGTCCTCGGACGGCTGGAAACACCATATATTTT,CAISPRTAGNTIYF
TRBJ2-1,many,TRBD2,TRBV6-1,13,TGTGCCAGCACATCTGCAAAAGGGACTACCGAGTTCTTC,CASTSAKGTTEFF
TRBJ2-5,-,-,TRBV10-2,13,TGCGCCAGCAGTGAGACCAGGGAAGGGACCCAGTACTTC,CASSETREGTQYF
TRBJ1-6,many,TRBD1,TRBV4-2,16,TGTGCCAGCAGCCCCTCCGACAGGGTCTATAATTCACCCCTCCACTTT,CASSPSDRVYNSPLHF
TRBJ2-3,-,TRBD2,TRBV20-1,13,TGCAGTGCCATCCCCCTAGCGGGAGGATGGCAGTATTTT,CSAIPLAGGWQYF
TRBJ2-1,-,TRBD2,TRBV12-3/TRBV12-4,18,TGTGCCAGCAGTTTACCTCTAGGACTAGCCGCTTCCTACAATGAGCAGTTCTTC,CASSLPLGLAASYNEQFF
TRBJ1-2,many,TRBD1,TRBV20-1,16,TGCAGTGCCGGATCGGCGCCGGGACAGGGTCTCTATGGCTACACCTTC,CSAGSAPGQGLYGYTF
TRBJ1-1,few,-,TRBV20-1,13,TGCAGTGCTAGAGGAAACAGGGATACTGAAGCTTTCTTT,CSARGNRDTEAFF
TRBJ1-6,-,-,TRBV9,16,TGTGCCAGCAGCGTAGGCCTGCAGGTCACGGCTTCACCCCTCCACTTT,CASSVGLQVTASPLHF